This T cell receptor (beta chain) derives from a study of regulatory T cells in long-lasting Graves disease. V shed 3 bases and J shed 1 base, with 6 bases lying between them. The CDR3 runs to 12 residues. CDR1 is DFQATT and CDR2 is SNEGSKA in the germline V gene (reference sequence). iRepertoire HTBI primers and Arm-PCR of CDR3 regions built TCR beta libraries. Each CDR3 protein is one row after TCRdb ran MiXCR on the multiplex PCR reads. The top ten hold around 21% of the sample, which has about 350,000 distinct CDR3 sequences, 15% to 20% seen once. The table lists this clonotype with many counts. Time point noted: newly diagnosed GD, antithyroid drugs for less than 3 months. PBMC-derived RNA was used for the TCR library. These data also featured in a second study, about T cells in Graves' hyperthyroidism and ophthalmopathy.

The sample here was peripheral blood mononuclear cells (PBMCs), taken at new diagnosis, from a patient treated with antithyroid drugs. The source of this sequence is a young woman with Graves disease. The chain joins TRBV20-1 to TRBJ2-5; no firm D call. The CDR3 spells CSASNSQETQYF. In nucleotides, the CDR3 is TGCAGTGCTAGTAACAGCCAAGAGACCCAGTACTTC.